This T cell receptor (beta chain) was sequenced in a study of blood T cell repertoires in COVID-19. Looking at the study overall: Spain, Italy and the United States supplied samples that represented acute and convalescent COVID-19.

Categorization into cohorts depended on clinical history that participants reported. The length of the CDR3 is 15 residues. Between the trimmed V and J ends, which lost 0 bases and 4 bases, there was a span of 12 bases. Germline V gives CDR1 SGDLS, CDR2 YYNGEE. Original data processing: Amplifying reference gene primers gave estimates of nucleated cell counts. The method was immunoSEQ multiplex PCR; TCRdb's version includes in-frame clones alone and lacks a portion of them. The D gene and trimming were derived from the DNA, and the V and J assignments and clone size from that table. The repertoire has some 300,000 clones, approximately 86% of them found once; the top ten carry 0.8% to 1%.

This clonotype was obtained from a woman in her 30s who had recovered from COVID-19. The sequenced sample was PBMCs or T cells enriched from blood (not recorded which). The chain carries TRBV9 and TRBJ2-3; D remains ambiguous. In nucleotides, the CDR3 is TGTGCCAGCAGCGTAGTTGTGGCATTCCCAGATACGCAGTATTTT. This codes for CASSVVVAFPDTQYF.